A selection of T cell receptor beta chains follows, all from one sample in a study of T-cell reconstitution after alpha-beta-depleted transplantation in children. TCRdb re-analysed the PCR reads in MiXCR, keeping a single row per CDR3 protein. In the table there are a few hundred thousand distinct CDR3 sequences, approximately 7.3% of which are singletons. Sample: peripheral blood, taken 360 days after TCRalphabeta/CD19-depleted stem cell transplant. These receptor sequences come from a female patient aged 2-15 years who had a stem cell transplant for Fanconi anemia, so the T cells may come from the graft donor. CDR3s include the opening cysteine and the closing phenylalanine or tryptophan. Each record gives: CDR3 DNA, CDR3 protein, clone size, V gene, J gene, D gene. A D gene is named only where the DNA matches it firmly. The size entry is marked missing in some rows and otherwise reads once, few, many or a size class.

TGTGCCAGCAGTAAGGGACAGGGGTTCCCTGGGGCCAACGTCCTGACTTTC	CASSKGQGFPGANVLTF	many	TRBV25-1	TRBJ2-6	TRBD1
TGTGCCAGCAGCGAAGGACTAGCGGGAGCACTTTACGAGCAGTACTTC	CASSEGLAGALYEQYF	.	TRBV7-2	TRBJ2-7	TRBD2
TGTGCCAGCAGCCCCCGACAGGGGGCTGAAAAACTGTTTTTT	CASSPRQGAEKLFF	.	TRBV7-9	TRBJ1-4	TRBD1
TGTGCCAGCAGTTACTCCCCAGGTAGGGAGTTTAACTATGGCTACACCTTC	CASSYSPGREFNYGYTF	.	TRBV6-5	TRBJ1-2	.
TGCGCCAGCCCCCGGGAGGGAATGAACACTGAAGTTTTCTTT	CASPREGMNTEVFF	few	TRBV5-1	TRBJ1-1	.
TGCAGTGCTAGAGATTGGGGGTGGGAAGAGACCCAGTACTTC	CSARDWGWEETQYF	few	TRBV20-1	TRBJ2-5	.
TGTGCCAGCAGTAATACAGGGTGGAACACTGAAGCTTTCTTT	CASSNTGWNTEAFF	few	TRBV6-1	TRBJ1-1	.
TGTGCCAGCAGCCAGACCAATGAGCAGTTCTTC	CASSQTNEQFF	many	TRBV6-2/TRBV6-3	TRBJ2-1	.
TGTGCCAGCAGTGATTCGTGGGCTAGGGGGAGAATCAGCAATCAGCCCCAGCATTTT	CASSDSWARGRISNQPQHF	many	TRBV7-8	TRBJ1-5	.
TGTGCCAGCAGTTTTGGGTCTCCGGGACAGAACGCGCTGTTTTTT	CASSFGSPGQNALFF	many	TRBV12-3/TRBV12-4	TRBJ2-2	TRBD1
TGTGCCAGCAGTTACACTAATGAAAAACTGTTTTTT	CASSYTNEKLFF	many	TRBV6-6	TRBJ1-4	.
TGTGCCAGCGCCGGAGACCACAGATCAGATACGCAGTATTTT	CASAGDHRSDTQYF	many	TRBV28	TRBJ2-3	.
TGCGCCAGCAGCCAACATCCGGGGGGTACCTACAATGAGCAGTTCTTC	CASSQHPGGTYNEQFF	many	TRBV4-1	TRBJ2-1	TRBD2
TGTGCCCTGACCCCCAGGGAGACTGGAAACACCATATATTTT	CALTPRETGNTIYF	.	TRBV28	TRBJ1-3	.
TGTGCCAGCAGTGATCCACGCGTTGCAACTAATGAAAAACTGTTTTTT	CASSDPRVATNEKLFF	many	TRBV2	TRBJ1-4	.
TGTGCCAGCAGCCATGGTTCTCAGCCCCAGCATTTT	CASSHGSQPQHF	.	TRBV7-9	TRBJ1-5	.
TGTGCCAGCAGTTTTACTCCGGACGGGGGCTACACCTTC	CASSFTPDGGYTF	.	TRBV6-2/TRBV6-3	TRBJ1-2	.
TGTGCCAGCACTGGCCGGGCGTTAGGAGACTATGGCTACACCTTC	CASTGRALGDYGYTF	.	TRBV7-9	TRBJ1-2	.
TGCAGTGCTAGCCCCGGGACAGGGGTCAATGAGCAGTTCTTC	CSASPGTGVNEQFF	few	TRBV20-1	TRBJ2-1	TRBD1
TGTGCCAGCAGTTCCGCACTCTATGGCTACACCTTC	CASSSALYGYTF	many	TRBV12-3/TRBV12-4	TRBJ1-2	.
TGCGCCAGCAGAGGCGTTGTGGGGAGCTATGGCTACACCTTC	CASRGVVGSYGYTF	few	TRBV5-1	TRBJ1-2	.
TGTGCCTGGAGCAGCGGGAGGCCCTACAATGAGCAGTTCTTC	CAWSSGRPYNEQFF	many	TRBV30	TRBJ2-1	TRBD2
TGCAGCGTGCAACCCATAGCGGGGGGGCCAGGGAATGAGCAGTTCTTC	CSVQPIAGGPGNEQFF	many	TRBV29-1	TRBJ2-1	TRBD2
TGTGCCAGCAGCCAAGAAGGCCCAACAGGGGTCGCCTACAATGAGCAGTTCTTC	CASSQEGPTGVAYNEQFF	many	TRBV4-2	TRBJ2-1	TRBD1
TGTGCCAGCAGCGGACAGGGGGGATCGAACACTGAAGCTTTCTTT	CASSGQGGSNTEAFF	many	TRBV7-9	TRBJ1-1	TRBD1
TGCAGCGTTCCTCAGGGACAAGAGACCCAGTACTTC	CSVPQGQETQYF	many	TRBV29-1	TRBJ2-5	.
TGCGCCAGCAGCCAACTAGGAGGGGGGATCAATGAGCAGTTCTTC	CASSQLGGGINEQFF	many	TRBV4-1	TRBJ2-1	.
TGTGCCAGTCTCGGGATGGGACCTACGAACACTGAAGCTTTCTTT	CASLGMGPTNTEAFF	many	TRBV5-8	TRBJ1-1	.
TGTGCCAGCGTCGCCGGGACTAGCGGTGAGGCAGATACGCAGTATTTT	CASVAGTSGEADTQYF	.	TRBV6-1	TRBJ2-3	TRBD2
TGTGCCAGCAGCTTACTCTGGGATGAGCAGTTCTTC	CASSLLWDEQFF	few	TRBV7-2	TRBJ2-1	.
TGTGCCAGCAGCTTGGGGGACCTTAATGAAAAACTGTTTTTT	CASSLGDLNEKLFF	.	TRBV5-5	TRBJ1-4	.
TGTGCCAGCAGTCAGACAGGGGGCGATTTAGGCTATGGCTACACCTTC	CASSQTGGDLGYGYTF	.	TRBV12-3/TRBV12-4	TRBJ1-2	TRBD1
TGTGCCAGCGCGGAAGGGAAAGATACGCAGTATTTT	CASAEGKDTQYF	many	TRBV7-9	TRBJ2-3	.
TGCGCCAGCAGCTTGGAAGGGCGGCAAATCGAAATTACGGGGAACACTGAAGCTTTCTTT	CASSLEGRQIEITGNTEAFF	many	TRBV5-1	TRBJ1-1	.
TGCAGTGCTAGATTTCCCCGGGACAGATTAACCGGGGAGCTGTTTTTT	CSARFPRDRLTGELFF	many	TRBV20-1	TRBJ2-2	TRBD1
TGTGCCAGCAGCCGGGGTAGCAATCAGCCCCAGCATTTT	CASSRGSNQPQHF	many	TRBV5-6	TRBJ1-5	.
TGTGCCAGTAGTAACCCCGGACTAGCGGGAGAGGTGCAGTTCTTC	CASSNPGLAGEVQFF	few	TRBV19	TRBJ2-1	TRBD2
TGTGCCAGCAGTAGTCGGACAGCCACAAGGACCCAGTACTTC	CASSSRTATRTQYF	few	TRBV28	TRBJ2-5	.
TGTGCCAGCAGTTTGTCAGGGGCTAACTATGGCTACACCTTC	CASSLSGANYGYTF	many	TRBV12-3/TRBV12-4	TRBJ1-2	.
TGTGCCAGCAGCCTACCGGGCTCCACTGAAGCTTTCTTT	CASSLPGSTEAFF	few	TRBV7-9	TRBJ1-1	.
TGCGCCAGCAGTAGAACTTCTGGAAACACCATATATTTT	CASSRTSGNTIYF	many	TRBV10-2	TRBJ1-3	.
TGTGCCAGCAGCATGCAGGGGGTACAGCCCCAGCATTTT	CASSMQGVQPQHF	few	TRBV7-8	TRBJ1-5	TRBD1
TGTGCCAGCTTTCCGGGACTCACCTCCCCCGATACGCAGTATTTT	CASFPGLTSPDTQYF	many	TRBV5-6	TRBJ2-3	.
TGCGCCAGCAGCCCCGAACCTAGCGGGGTACAAGAGACCCAGTACTTC	CASSPEPSGVQETQYF	.	TRBV5-1	TRBJ2-5	TRBD2
TGTGCCAGCAGTTACCGGCTAGCCCTAGATACGCAGTATTTT	CASSYRLALDTQYF	many	TRBV6-5	TRBJ2-3	.
TGCAGTGCTAGAGCCTTAGCGGGAGTCGGAAACAATGAGCAGTTCTTC	CSARALAGVGNNEQFF	.	TRBV20-1	TRBJ2-1	TRBD2